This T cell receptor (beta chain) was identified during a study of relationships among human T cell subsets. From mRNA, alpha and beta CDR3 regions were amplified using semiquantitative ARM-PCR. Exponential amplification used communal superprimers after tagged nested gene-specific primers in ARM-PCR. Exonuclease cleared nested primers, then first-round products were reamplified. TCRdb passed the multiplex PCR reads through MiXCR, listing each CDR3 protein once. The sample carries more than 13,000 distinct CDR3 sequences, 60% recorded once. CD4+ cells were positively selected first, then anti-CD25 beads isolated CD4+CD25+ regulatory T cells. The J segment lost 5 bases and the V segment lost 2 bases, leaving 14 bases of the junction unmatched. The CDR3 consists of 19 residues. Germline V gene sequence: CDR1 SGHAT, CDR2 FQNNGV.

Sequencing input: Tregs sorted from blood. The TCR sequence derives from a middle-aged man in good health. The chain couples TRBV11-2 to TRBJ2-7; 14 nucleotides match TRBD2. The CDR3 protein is CASSLLRTSGRKVRDEQYF. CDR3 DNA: TGTGCCAGCAGCTTATTGCGGACTAGCGGGAGGAAAGTTCGGGACGAGCAGTACTTC.